A single sample is the source of the 14 T cell receptor beta chains below, sequenced in a study of cytotoxic CD8 clonotypes in ibrutinib-treated CLL. Some clones are missing from TCRdb's copy, which holds only in-frame ones; the method was immunoSEQ multiplex PCR. The sample lists around 27,000 clones; 55% to 70% were seen once. The sample here was PBMCs, taken at disease progression, from a patient treated with ibrutinib. The receptors stem from a human donor with chronic lymphocytic leukemia.

V is TRBV6-5 and J is TRBJ1-5; D gene ambiguous. Germline V gene sequence: CDR1 MNHEY, CDR2 SVGAGI. The ends were cut back, 0 bases at V and 15 bases at J, with 18 bases in the middle. The CDR3 covers 14 residues. For the CDR3, the DNA is TGTGCCAGCAGTTACTCCATATCAAGGGCGCCCAGGCATTTT. Encoded protein: CASSYSISRAPRHF.

The J gene is TRBJ1-2, the V gene TRBV10-2; no definite D call. Germline V gene sequence: CDR1 WSHSY, CDR2 SAAADI. The CDR3 is 12 residues long. The V end was cut by 3 bases, the J end by 3 bases, with 5 bases between. The CDR3 spells CASSDQDYGYTF. DNA for the CDR3: TGCGCCAGCAGTGATCAGGACTATGGCTACACCTTC.

The chain employs TRBV9 and TRBJ2-3; D not certain. From germline, CDR1 is SGDLS and CDR2 YYNGEE. V was pared by 0 bases and J by 8 bases, with 7 bases between. The CDR3 extends over 12 amino acids. CDR3 amino acids: CASSVEVGTQYF. The CDR3 nucleotides are TGTGCCAGCAGCGTAGAAGTCGGTACGCAGTATTTT.

The sample holds a few counts of this clone. The chain is built from TRBV7-9 and TRBJ1-4, with unresolved D. CDR1 SEHNR and CDR2 FQNEAQ come from the germline V gene (reference sequence). Trimming left V 7 bases short and J 8 bases short, with 14 bases between. The CDR3 is 13 residues long. CDR3 protein: CASTPQSAEKLFF. In DNA form, the CDR3 reads TGTGCCAGCACCCCCCAGTCGGCCGAAAAACTGTTTTTT. The full variable domain, completed using reference TRBV7-9 and TRBJ1-4, is DTGVSQNPRHKITKRGQNVTFRCDPISEHNRLYWYRQTLGQGPEFLTYFQNEAQLEKSRLLSDRFSAERPKGSFSTLEIQRTEQGDSAMYLCASTPQSAEKLFFGSGTQLSVL.

Only one count was recorded for this clone. CDR3 sequence (DNA): TGTGCCAGCAGCGTAGCAGCGACAGATACGCAGTATTTT. It codes for CASSVAATDTQYF. The chain carries TRBV9 and TRBJ2-3; no reliable D call. Trimming removed 0 bases at V and 3 bases at J, with 5 bases between. The CDR3 runs to 13 residues. Germline CDR1 is SGDLS and CDR2 is YYNGEE.

This clone was counted ten times or more. This sequence joins TRBV6-5 and TRBJ2-1, with 8 bases lining up with TRBD2. J was trimmed by 5 bases and V by 4 bases; bases with no gene match: 4. The CDR3 consists of 14 residues. Germline V lookup: CDR1 MNHEY, CDR2 SVGAGI. The CDR3 is CASSWGGGNNEQFF. Written as DNA, the CDR3 is TGTGCCAGCAGTTGGGGCGGGGGGAACAATGAGCAGTTCTTC.

V is TRBV6-1 and J is TRBJ1-1; D is unresolved. This CDR3 is built from 14 residues. CDR1 is MNHNS and CDR2 is SASEGT in the germline V gene. Trimming removed 1 base from V and 1 base from J, with 7 bases in between. Here the CDR3 reads CASSEGASNTEAFF. The CDR3 DNA is TGTGCCAGCAGTGAAGGGGCCTCGAACACTGAAGCTTTCTTT.

The sample holds one count of this clone. This chain connects TRBV5-1 to TRBJ2-3; D might be TRBD2 (6 bases). Germline V lookup: CDR1 SGHRS, CDR2 YFSETQ. Trimming removed 3 bases from V and 7 bases from J, with 12 bases in between. This CDR3 contains 13 residues. CDR3 residues: CASSWGDGHTQYF. As DNA, the CDR3 is TGCGCCAGCAGCTGGGGGGATGGGCATACGCAGTATTTT.

The rearrangement uses TRBV18 and TRBJ2-1; D may be TRBD1 or TRBD2 (5 bases each). Trimming removed 1 base at V and 5 bases at J, with 21 bases between. The CDR3 length is 18 residues. Germline V lookup: CDR1 KGHSH, CDR2 LQKENI. Written as DNA, the CDR3 is TGTGCCAGCTCACCACTAGGCTCGGACATGCAGGAGGACAATGAGCAGTTCTTC. Encoded protein: CASSPLGSDMQEDNEQFF.

In its sample, this clone was seen a few times. This chain joins TRBV4-2 and TRBJ1-1; possibly TRBD1 for D (6 bases). Germline CDR1 is LGHNA and CDR2 is YNFKEQ. The CDR3 runs to 13 residues. V was pared by 4 bases and J by 3 bases, with 9 bases between. DNA of the CDR3: TGTGCCAGCAGCCCAGGGGAAGACACTGAAGCTTTCTTT. Its protein is CASSPGEDTEAFF.

V gene TRBV20-1 combines with J gene TRBJ1-1; tentatively, D is TRBD1 (5 bases). CDR3 length equals 10 residues. Germline CDR1 is DFQATT and CDR2 is SNEGSKA (reference sequence). V lost 6 bases and J lost 6, with 8 bases in between. The CDR3 coding sequence is TGCAGTGCCGAGGGGCCTGAAGCTTTCTTT. Translated, it gives CSAEGPEAFF.

The CDR3 loop is CASSPAGWSYGYTF. CDR3 bases: TGTGCCAGCAGCCCCGCAGGATGGAGCTATGGCTACACCTTC. The chain employs TRBV11-2 and TRBJ1-2; D not certain. V lost 5 bases and J lost 4, with 14 bases in between. Germline-derived CDR1 and CDR2 are SGHAT and FQNNGV. The CDR3 has 14 amino acids.

J is TRBJ2-1 and V is TRBV13; a possible D gene is TRBD1 (6 bases). CDR1 and CDR2 from the germline V gene are PRHDT and FYEKMQ (reference sequence). V shed 5 bases and J shed 2 bases, with 10 bases lying between them. The CDR3 is made up of 14 amino acids. The CDR3 spells CASSAGQTYNEQFF. The CDR3 DNA follows: TGTGCCAGCAGCGCTGGACAGACCTACAATGAGCAGTTCTTC.

This clone came up a few times. CDR3 amino acids: CASSSAGGDSPLHF. DNA for the CDR3: TGTGCCAGCAGCTCAGCGGGGGGCGATTCACCCCTCCACTTT. This rearrangement joins TRBV7-9 to TRBJ1-6; tentative D call: TRBD1 (6 bases). Trimming removed 4 bases from V and 8 bases from J, with 12 bases in between. Germline V gene lookup returns CDR1 SEHNR and CDR2 FQNEAQ (reference sequence). This CDR3 has 14 residues. The full variable domain, with the rest looked up from reference TRBV7-9 and TRBJ1-6, is DTGVSQNPRHKITKRGQNVTFRCDPISEHNRLYWYRQTLGQGPEFLTYFQNEAQLEKSRLLSDRFSAERPKGSFSTLEIQRTEQGDSAMYLCASSSAGGDSPLHFGNGTRLTVT.